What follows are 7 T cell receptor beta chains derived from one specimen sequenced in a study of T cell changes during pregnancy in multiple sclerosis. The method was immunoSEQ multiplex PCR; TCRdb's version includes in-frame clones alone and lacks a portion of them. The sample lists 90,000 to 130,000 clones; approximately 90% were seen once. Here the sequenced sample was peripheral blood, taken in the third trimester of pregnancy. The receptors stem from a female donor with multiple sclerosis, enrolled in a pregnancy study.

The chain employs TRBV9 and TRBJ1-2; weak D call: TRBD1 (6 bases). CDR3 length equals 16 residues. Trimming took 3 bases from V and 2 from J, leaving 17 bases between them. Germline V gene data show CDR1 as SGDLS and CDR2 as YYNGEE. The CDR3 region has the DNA TGTGCCAGCAGCGCCTTTAACAGGGCCTCCAACTATGGCTACACCTTC. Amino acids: CASSAFNRASNYGYTF.

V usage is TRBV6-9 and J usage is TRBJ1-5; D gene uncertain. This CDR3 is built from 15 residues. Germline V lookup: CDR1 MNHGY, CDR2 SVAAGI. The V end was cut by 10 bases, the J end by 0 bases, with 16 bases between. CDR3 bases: TGTGCCATTCCCCCTAGGCGGTATAGCAATCAGCCCCAGCATTTT. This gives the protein CAIPPRRYSNQPQHF.

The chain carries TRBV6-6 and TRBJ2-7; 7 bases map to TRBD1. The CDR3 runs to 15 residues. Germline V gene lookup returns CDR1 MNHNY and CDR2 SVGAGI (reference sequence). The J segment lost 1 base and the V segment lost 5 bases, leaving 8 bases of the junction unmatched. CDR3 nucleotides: TGTGCCAGCAGTCACCTACAGGGGCCGTCCTACGAGCAGTACTTC. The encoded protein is CASSHLQGPSYEQYF.

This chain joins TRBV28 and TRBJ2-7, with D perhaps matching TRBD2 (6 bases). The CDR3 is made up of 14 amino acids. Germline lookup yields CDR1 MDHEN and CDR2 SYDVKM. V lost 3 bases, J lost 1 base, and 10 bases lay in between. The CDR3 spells CASSLDSGSYEQYF. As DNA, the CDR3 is TGTGCCAGCAGTTTGGATAGCGGTTCCTACGAGCAGTACTTC. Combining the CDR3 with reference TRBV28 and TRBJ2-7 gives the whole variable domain DVKVTQSSRYLVKRTGEKVFLECVQDMDHENMFWYRQDPGLGLRLIYFSYDVKMKEKGDIPEGYSVSREKKERFSLILESASTNQTSMYLCASSLDSGSYEQYFGPGTRLTVT.

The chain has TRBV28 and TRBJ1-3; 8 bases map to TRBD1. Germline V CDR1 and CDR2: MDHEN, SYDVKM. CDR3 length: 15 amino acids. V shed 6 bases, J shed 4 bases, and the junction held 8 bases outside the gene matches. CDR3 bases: TGTGCCAGCAGGGGCCGACAGGGGAGAGGAAACACCATATATTTT. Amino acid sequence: CASRGRQGRGNTIYF.

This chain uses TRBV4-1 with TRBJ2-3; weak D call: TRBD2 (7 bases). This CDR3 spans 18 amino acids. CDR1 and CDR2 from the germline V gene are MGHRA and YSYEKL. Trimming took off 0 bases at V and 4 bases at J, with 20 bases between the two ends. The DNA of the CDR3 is TGCGCCAGCAGCCAAGAACGAGAACGGGGGGCCGGGGCAGATACGCAGTATTTT. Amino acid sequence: CASSQERERGAGADTQYF.

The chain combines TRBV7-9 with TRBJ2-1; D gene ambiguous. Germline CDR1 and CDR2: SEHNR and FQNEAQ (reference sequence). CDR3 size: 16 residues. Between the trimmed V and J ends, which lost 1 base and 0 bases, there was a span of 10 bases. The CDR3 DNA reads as TGTGCCAGCAGCTTAGTGCGAGATTCCTCCTACAATGAGCAGTTCTTC. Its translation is CASSLVRDSSYNEQFF.